A single sample gave rise to the 23 T cell receptor beta chains below, sequenced in a study of blood T cell repertoires in COVID-19. TCRdb's table, derived via immunoSEQ multiplex PCR, lists solely in-frame clones and lacks some. The table includes 150,000 to 200,000 clones, more than 65% detected once. Sequenced sample: PBMCs or T cells enriched from blood (not recorded which). The receptors shown here come from a man between 60 and 75 years old who had recovered from COVID-19.

The CDR3 reads CASSHGTVKYEQYF. Here the CDR3 DNA reads TGTGCCAGCAGCCACGGGACAGTAAAGTACGAGCAGTACTTC. V usage is TRBV3-1 (or the pseudogene TRBV3-2) and J usage is TRBJ2-7; 7 bases line up with TRBD1. Losses at the gene ends were 3 bases for V and 4 bases for J; bases not matched to a gene: 6. The V gene's germline CDR1 is LGHDT and CDR2 YNNKEL (reference sequence). The CDR3 consists of 14 residues.

The chain uses TRBV19 and TRBJ1-4; TRBD1 matches 7 bases. With 7 bases clipped from V and 7 bases from J, the junction kept 9 bases outside the gene matches. The CDR3 contains 14 residues. The germline V gene has CDR1 LNHDA and CDR2 SQIVND (reference sequence). The CDR3 DNA reads TGTGCCAGTAACCCGACAGGGTTAGTTGAAAAACTGTTTTTT. This encodes CASNPTGLVEKLFF.

This chain links TRBV6-5 with TRBJ2-1, with a possible D match to TRBD2 (5 bases). The germline V gene encodes CDR1 MNHEY and CDR2 SVGAGI. The CDR3 spans 15 residues. Trimming pared 6 bases from V and 4 bases from J, leaving 16 bases between. The CDR3 DNA sequence: TGTGCCAGCAGAACCCCGGGAACACTTTACAATGAGCAGTTCTTC. Translated: CASRTPGTLYNEQFF.

Regarding this clone: At one boundary the junction diverges from the germline segment, which might be a read error. This chain joins TRBV5-4 and TRBJ2-2; a weak D match, TRBD1 (6 bases). CDR1 is SGHNT and CDR2 is YYREEE in the germline V gene (reference sequence). CDR3 size: 18 residues. The CDR3 reads CASSLYPDRWENAGELFF. Written as DNA, the CDR3 is TGTGCCAGCAGCCTCTACCCCGACAGGTGGGAGAACGCCGGGGAGCTGTTTTTT.

The genes are TRBV7-8 and TRBJ2-7; D is possibly TRBD1 (6 bases). Germline-derived CDR1 and CDR2 are SGHVS and FQNEAQ. The V and J ends lost 1 base and 2 bases respectively, with 9 bases between them. The CDR3 is made up of 14 amino acids. This chain's CDR3 is CASSLGTDTYEQYF. The CDR3 coding sequence is TGTGCCAGCAGCTTAGGGACAGATACCTACGAGCAGTACTTC.

The table lists this clone with a few counts. The chain is built from TRBV7-2 and TRBJ2-7; 9 positions match TRBD1. Germline CDR1 reads SGHTA; CDR2 reads FQGNSA. The CDR3 consists of 16 residues. V lost 7 bases and J lost 0; bases outside the gene matches: 10. CDR3 protein: CASTPPGTGSSYEQYF. The CDR3 region has the DNA TGTGCCAGCACCCCGCCCGGGACAGGGAGCTCCTACGAGCAGTACTTC.

A single count supports this clone. The chain is built from TRBV7-3 and TRBJ1-1; D may be TRBD1 (6 bases). The CDR3 totals 15 residues. V lost 5 bases, J lost 4 bases, and 17 bases lay in between. The germline CDR1 and CDR2 sequences are SGHTA and FQGTGA. CDR3 DNA sequence: TGTGCCAGCAGCGTTACAGGGTTAGGGGGCACTGAAGCTTTCTTT. This codes for CASSVTGLGGTEAFF.

The chain has TRBV5-1 and TRBJ2-3; 8 nucleotides line up with TRBD1. The V gene's germline CDR1 is SGHRS and CDR2 YFSETQ. The length of the CDR3 is 15 residues. V gave up 3 bases and J gave up 3 bases; unmatched junction bases: 6. The CDR3 sequence: CASSSQGAVTDTQYF. CDR3 DNA sequence: TGCGCCAGCAGCTCCCAGGGGGCAGTAACAGATACGCAGTATTTT.

The chain is built from TRBV9 and TRBJ2-1; perhaps TRBD1 as D (5 bases). Germline values: CDR1 SGDLS, CDR2 YYNGEE. This CDR3 is built from 15 residues. V was trimmed by 0 bases and J by 7 bases, leaving 14 bases between them. The CDR3 region is CASSVAGHKGNEQFF. CDR3 in DNA: TGTGCCAGCAGCGTAGCGGGCCATAAGGGGAATGAGCAGTTCTTC.

The chain carries TRBV28 and TRBJ2-5; 9 bases fit TRBD2. In germline, CDR1 is MDHEN, CDR2 SYDVKM. V gave up 10 bases and J gave up 1 base; unmatched junction bases: 10. The CDR3 is made up of 15 amino acids. The CDR3 loop is CATVLGGGAQETQYF. The CDR3 DNA follows: TGTGCCACCGTTCTCGGCGGGGGGGCCCAAGAGACCCAGTACTTC.

A few counts support this clone. This chain links TRBV5-4 with TRBJ2-7; D is perhaps TRBD2 (7 bases). V lost 6 bases and J lost 2, with 18 bases in between. The germline V gene encodes CDR1 SGHNT and CDR2 YYREEE (reference sequence). The CDR3 spans 15 residues. CDR3 sequence: CASTGGPEPTYEQYF. DNA for the CDR3: TGTGCCAGCACCGGGGGGCCGGAGCCTACCTACGAGCAGTACTTC.

The chain employs TRBV3-1 (or the pseudogene TRBV3-2) and TRBJ1-1; D unresolved. V gave up 4 bases and J gave up 11 bases, with 14 bases separating them. The germline gives CDR1 LGHDT, CDR2 YNNKEL (reference sequence). This CDR3 spans 12 amino acids. CDR3 sequence (DNA): TGTGCCAGCAGCCTCTTAGACTCCTCTGCTTTCTTT. Protein sequence: CASSLLDSSAFF.

The chain couples TRBV7-2 to TRBJ2-7; 8 nucleotides match TRBD1. V lost 3 bases to trimming and J lost 7 bases; unmatched junction nucleotides: 5. Germline V gene sequence: CDR1 SGHTA, CDR2 FQGNSA. The CDR3 totals 13 residues. The CDR3 spells CASSLGRGREQYF. The DNA for the CDR3 is TGTGCCAGCAGCTTGGGCAGGGGGCGGGAGCAGTACTTC.

The chain combines TRBV3-1 (or the pseudogene TRBV3-2) with TRBJ2-6, with a possible D match to TRBD2 (5 bases). Trimming pared 3 bases from V and 0 bases from J, leaving 12 bases between. The CDR3 extends over 17 amino acids. Germline loops: CDR1 LGHDT, CDR2 YNNKEL (reference sequence). CDR3 DNA: TGTGCCAGCAGCCATGAGGACGGAGGCTCTGGGGCCAACGTCCTGACTTTC. Amino acid sequence: CASSHEDGGSGANVLTF.

V usage is TRBV19 and J usage is TRBJ2-5, with D possibly TRBD1 on 6 matching bases. Germline CDR1 is LNHDA and CDR2 is SQIVND (reference sequence). The CDR3 length is 15 residues. The germline V and J ends were trimmed by 3 bases and 5 bases, with 16 bases remaining between them. The chain's CDR3 is CASSIVGAGEETQYF. CDR3 nucleotide sequence: TGTGCCAGTAGTATCGTGGGGGCAGGGGAGGAGACCCAGTACTTC.

V is TRBV12-5 and J is TRBJ2-7; 8 bases line up with TRBD2. CDR3 length: 19 residues. CDR1 LGHNT and CDR2 FRNRAP come from the germline V gene. Germline trimming cut 1 base from V and 5 bases from J; bases unmatched to any gene: 19. In nucleotides, the CDR3 is TGTGCTAGTGGTTTGGCCCCACGGGGGGGCCGAGGGGATCCCCACGAGCAGTACTTC. Protein: CASGLAPRGGRGDPHEQYF.

The J gene is TRBJ1-2, the V gene TRBV24-1, with D perhaps TRBD1 (6 bases). The CDR3 covers 14 residues. Germline assignment: CDR1 KGHDR and CDR2 SFDVKD. V was clipped by 4 bases and J by 2 bases, with 10 bases between them. In DNA, the CDR3 is TGTGCCACCAGTGAATATGGACAGAACTATGGCTACACCTTC. Translation gives CATSEYGQNYGYTF.

The chain uses TRBV5-1 and TRBJ2-7; 7 nucleotides align to TRBD1. Per germline, CDR1 SGHRS and CDR2 YFSETQ. The CDR3 contains 15 residues. The V and J ends lost 6 bases and 5 bases, in that order; junction bases with no gene match: 14. The CDR3 region is CASMELPGQTNEQYF. CDR3 nucleotide sequence: TGCGCCAGCATGGAATTACCGGGACAGACGAACGAGCAGTACTTC.

Here the CDR3 DNA reads TGTGCCAGCAGCCAATTAACCCGGGGTGCAGCTTTCTTT. Translating gives CASSQLTRGAAFF. V is TRBV3-1 (or the pseudogene TRBV3-2) and J is TRBJ1-1; D is uncertain. Germline CDR1 reads LGHDT; CDR2 reads YNNKEL (reference sequence). The CDR3 spans 13 residues. V shed 2 bases and J shed 10 bases, with 14 bases lying between them.

This clone was recorded once. This rearrangement joins TRBV7-9 to TRBJ2-7, with 10 bases that match TRBD2. CDR3 length: 14 amino acids. Germline CDR1 is SEHNR and CDR2 is FQNEAQ (reference sequence). V gave up 4 bases and J gave up 4 bases; unmatched junction bases: 4. CDR3 region: CASSSPGLAYEQYF. The DNA for the CDR3 is TGTGCCAGCAGCTCACCGGGACTAGCGTACGAGCAGTACTTC.

V and J are TRBV24-1 and TRBJ1-3; 7 bases are a match to TRBD1. V gave up 3 bases and J gave up 4 bases; unmatched junction bases: 2. CDR3 length equals 14 residues. The germline gives CDR1 KGHDR, CDR2 SFDVKD. In DNA form, the CDR3 reads TGTGCCACCAGTGATCCGACAGGGGGAAACACCATATATTTT. Its translation is CATSDPTGGNTIYF.

The rearrangement links TRBV2 to TRBJ2-5; 10 bases fit TRBD2. Trimming at V came to 6 bases and at J to 6 bases, leaving 4 bases not matched to a gene. Germline assignment: CDR1 SNHLY and CDR2 FYNNEI. The CDR3 loop spans 13 amino acids. CDR3 region: CASRASGGQTQYF. The CDR3 bases are TGTGCCAGCAGGGCTAGCGGGGGACAGACCCAGTACTTC.

The chain joins TRBV30 to TRBJ2-7, with TRBD2 identical over 16 bases. Losses at the gene ends were 8 bases for V and 4 bases for J; bases not matched to a gene: 5. Germline V lookup: CDR1 GTSNPN, CDR2 SVGIG (reference sequence). This CDR3 is built from 14 residues. The CDR3: CAVGTSGGGYEQYF. CDR3 coding DNA: TGTGCCGTCGGGACTAGCGGGGGGGGTTACGAGCAGTACTTC.